A single sample is the source of the 18 T cell receptor beta chains below, sequenced in a study of Ad26.COV2.S vaccination and SARS-CoV-2 variants. Produced via immunoSEQ multiplex PCR; TCRdb's table is partial and in-frame only. The table has 440,000 or so clones, less than 95% seen once. Treatment given: 15 to 20 received Ad26.COV2.S at low or high dose, single or two shots; about 5 received placebo; per-sample allocation not given. Collection of samples fell on day 63 after the first vaccine or placebo injection. Sequences were derived from peripheral blood, sampled in a trial of Ad26.COV2.S vaccine versus placebo. All receptors come from a person aged 18 to 65 who received the Ad26.COV2.S COVID-19 vaccine or a placebo.

The rearrangement links TRBV24-1 to TRBJ2-1; possibly TRBD2 for D (6 bases). The CDR3 totals 14 residues. Deletions cut 0 bases from V and 9 bases from J, with 11 bases between. CDR1 is KGHDR and CDR2 is SFDVKD in the germline V gene. This CDR3 is CATSDLRLAPEQFF. CDR3 DNA sequence: TGTGCCACCAGTGATTTGCGGCTAGCGCCTGAGCAGTTCTTC.

The rearrangement links TRBV3-1 (or the pseudogene TRBV3-2) to TRBJ2-5; 11 nucleotides agree with TRBD2. CDR3 length: 16 amino acids. Per germline, CDR1 LGHDT and CDR2 YNNKEL (reference sequence). The J segment lost 2 bases and the V segment lost 2 bases, leaving 4 bases of the junction unmatched. The CDR3, as DNA: TGTGCCAGCAGCCAACTTCGACTAGCGGGACAAGAGACCCAGTACTTC. Translation gives CASSQLRLAGQETQYF.

The chain joins TRBV29-1 to TRBJ2-7; D gene unclear. With 5 bases removed from V and 6 bases from J, the gap between germline ends came to 11 bases. CDR1 and CDR2 from the germline V gene are SQVTM and ANQGSEA. The CDR3 covers 11 residues. This chain's CDR3 is CSVTQRGEQYF. In DNA, the CDR3 is TGCAGCGTTACCCAGCGTGGCGAGCAGTACTTC.

The chain uses TRBV27 and TRBJ1-4; possible D gene TRBD1, 5 bases. The germline V and J ends were trimmed by 2 bases and 0 bases, with 28 bases remaining between them. Germline values: CDR1 MNHEY, CDR2 SMNVEV (reference sequence). The CDR3 extends over 22 amino acids. The DNA of the CDR3 is TGTGCCAGCAGTTTAGATTTAGGGGTGGCGGGAGAGGGTCAGGCAACTAATGAAAAACTGTTTTTT. Protein sequence: CASSLDLGVAGEGQATNEKLFF.

As regards this clone: This CDR3 is also generated by other DNA sequences in the sample. The V gene is TRBV5-1, the J gene TRBJ2-5; D possibly corresponds to TRBD1 (5 bases). The ends were cut back, 0 bases at V and 2 bases at J, with 8 bases in the middle. Germline V lookup: CDR1 SGHRS, CDR2 YFSETQ. The CDR3 is made up of 14 amino acids. CDR3 protein: CASSLGQGQETQYF. CDR3 nucleotides: TGCGCCAGCAGCTTGGGGCAGGGACAAGAGACCCAGTACTTC.

V usage is TRBV7-3 and J usage is TRBJ2-1; possible D gene TRBD2, 6 bases. The CDR3 spans 13 residues. The germline gives CDR1 SGHTA, CDR2 FQGTGA. Trimming took off 6 bases at V and 15 bases at J, with 21 bases between the two ends. This chain's CDR3 is CASSLDRDSKTFF. The CDR3 region has the DNA TGTGCCAGCAGTTTGGACCGGGACTCCAAAACGTTCTTC.

The rearrangement uses TRBV11-2 and TRBJ2-7; D not resolved. Trimming took off 9 bases at V and 0 bases at J, with 12 bases between the two ends. The CDR3 runs 13 residues. Germline CDR1 reads SGHAT; CDR2 reads FQNNGV. In DNA, the CDR3 is TGTGCCAGTTCCCTCAGAAGCTCCTACGAGCAGTACTTC. This sequence encodes CASSLRSSYEQYF.

J is TRBJ2-3 and V is TRBV11-2, with D uncertain. The CDR3 is made up of 13 amino acids. Between the trimmed V and J ends, which lost 4 bases and 2 bases, there was a span of 7 bases. The germline V gene encodes CDR1 SGHAT and CDR2 FQNNGV. CDR3 nucleotides: TGTGCCAGCAGCTCAACCACCACAGATACGCAGTATTTT. Its translation is CASSSTTTDTQYF.

The gene calls are TRBV29-1 and TRBJ2-1; 13 positions agree with TRBD2. Germline loops: CDR1 SQVTM, CDR2 ANQGSEA. The CDR3 has 19 amino acids. V trimming: 4 bases; J trimming: 0 bases; junction bases outside the gene matches: 12. CDR3 sequence (DNA): TGCAGCGTTGGGGGACGGACTAGCGGGAGAGGGAGCTCCTACAATGAGCAGTTCTTC. Encoded protein: CSVGGRTSGRGSSYNEQFF.

The rearrangement links TRBV11-2 to TRBJ2-1, with D tentatively TRBD1 or TRBD2 (5 bases each). This CDR3 is 15 amino acids long. The germline V and J ends were trimmed by 1 base and 6 bases, with 13 bases remaining between them. Germline values: CDR1 SGHAT, CDR2 FQNNGV. The CDR3: CASSLGGFGANEQFF. DNA for the CDR3: TGTGCCAGCAGCTTAGGCGGGTTTGGGGCCAATGAGCAGTTCTTC.

The chain links TRBV6-5 to TRBJ1-1; TRBD1 aligns across 10 bases. The CDR3 contains 14 residues. The germline V gene encodes CDR1 MNHEY and CDR2 SVGAGI. J gave up 3 bases and V 5 bases, and 3 bases lay outside the gene matches. Here the CDR3 DNA reads TGTGCCAGCAGTAAGACAGGGGGCTACACTGAAGCTTTCTTT. As protein: CASSKTGGYTEAFF.

The V gene is TRBV7-2, the J gene TRBJ1-5, with unresolved D. Trimming stripped 1 base from V and 7 bases from J, with 14 bases between. Germline CDR1 and CDR2: SGHTA and FQGNSA. This CDR3 comprises 15 residues. CDR3 nucleotides: TGTGCCAGCAGCTTAGGTAGTACACTTTTACAGCCCCAGCATTTT. Amino acid sequence: CASSLGSTLLQPQHF.

The chain uses TRBV13 and TRBJ1-2, with D possibly being TRBD1 (6 bases). The CDR3 covers 14 residues. Germline V CDR1 and CDR2: PRHDT, FYEKMQ (reference sequence). V was trimmed by 0 bases and J by 1 base, leaving 6 bases between them. The CDR3 nucleotides read TGTGCCAGCAGCTTAGGCAGGGGTAACTATGGCTACACCTTC. Protein product: CASSLGRGNYGYTF.

V and J are TRBV4-1 and TRBJ2-7, with 8 bases lining up with TRBD1. V gave up 1 base and J gave up 2 bases; unmatched junction bases: 4. The CDR3 totals 15 residues. CDR1 is MGHRA and CDR2 is YSYEKL in the germline V gene. The CDR3 loop is CASSQAPGGPYEQYF. For the CDR3, the DNA is TGCGCCAGCAGCCAAGCTCCAGGGGGCCCCTACGAGCAGTACTTC.

The rearrangement links TRBV27 to TRBJ1-1; a weak D match, TRBD1 (6 bases). The V gene's germline CDR1 is MNHEY and CDR2 SMNVEV (reference sequence). V gave up 3 bases and J gave up 6 bases, with 11 bases separating them. This CDR3 has 13 residues. The CDR3 sequence: CASSFQGRSEAFF. As DNA, the CDR3 is TGTGCCAGCAGTTTTCAGGGGAGGTCTGAAGCTTTCTTT.

This rearrangement joins TRBV6-1 to TRBJ1-2; unclear D gene. Germline V gene lookup returns CDR1 MNHNS and CDR2 SASEGT. The CDR3 runs 12 residues. V shed 0 bases and J shed 10 bases, with 9 bases lying between them. The chain's CDR3 is CASSEARSDYTF. For the CDR3, the DNA is TGTGCCAGCAGTGAAGCCCGGTCCGACTACACCTTC.

The chain couples TRBV9 to TRBJ2-1; 12 bases agree with TRBD2. Per germline, CDR1 SGDLS and CDR2 YYNGEE. This CDR3 comprises 16 residues. V lost 4 bases, J lost 6 bases, and 8 bases stayed unmatched. The CDR3 spells CASSHPRLAGVNEQFF. As DNA, the CDR3 is TGTGCCAGCAGCCACCCCCGACTAGCGGGAGTCAATGAGCAGTTCTTC.

The chain joins TRBV7-2 to TRBJ2-5; D might be TRBD2 (5 bases). V was pared by 0 bases and J by 6 bases, with 14 bases between. The CDR3 contains 15 residues. The germline CDR1 and CDR2 sequences are SGHTA and FQGNSA. Here the CDR3 DNA reads TGTGCCAGCAGCTTAGCGCCGTTAGGAGGACAGACCCAGTACTTC. The encoded protein is CASSLAPLGGQTQYF.